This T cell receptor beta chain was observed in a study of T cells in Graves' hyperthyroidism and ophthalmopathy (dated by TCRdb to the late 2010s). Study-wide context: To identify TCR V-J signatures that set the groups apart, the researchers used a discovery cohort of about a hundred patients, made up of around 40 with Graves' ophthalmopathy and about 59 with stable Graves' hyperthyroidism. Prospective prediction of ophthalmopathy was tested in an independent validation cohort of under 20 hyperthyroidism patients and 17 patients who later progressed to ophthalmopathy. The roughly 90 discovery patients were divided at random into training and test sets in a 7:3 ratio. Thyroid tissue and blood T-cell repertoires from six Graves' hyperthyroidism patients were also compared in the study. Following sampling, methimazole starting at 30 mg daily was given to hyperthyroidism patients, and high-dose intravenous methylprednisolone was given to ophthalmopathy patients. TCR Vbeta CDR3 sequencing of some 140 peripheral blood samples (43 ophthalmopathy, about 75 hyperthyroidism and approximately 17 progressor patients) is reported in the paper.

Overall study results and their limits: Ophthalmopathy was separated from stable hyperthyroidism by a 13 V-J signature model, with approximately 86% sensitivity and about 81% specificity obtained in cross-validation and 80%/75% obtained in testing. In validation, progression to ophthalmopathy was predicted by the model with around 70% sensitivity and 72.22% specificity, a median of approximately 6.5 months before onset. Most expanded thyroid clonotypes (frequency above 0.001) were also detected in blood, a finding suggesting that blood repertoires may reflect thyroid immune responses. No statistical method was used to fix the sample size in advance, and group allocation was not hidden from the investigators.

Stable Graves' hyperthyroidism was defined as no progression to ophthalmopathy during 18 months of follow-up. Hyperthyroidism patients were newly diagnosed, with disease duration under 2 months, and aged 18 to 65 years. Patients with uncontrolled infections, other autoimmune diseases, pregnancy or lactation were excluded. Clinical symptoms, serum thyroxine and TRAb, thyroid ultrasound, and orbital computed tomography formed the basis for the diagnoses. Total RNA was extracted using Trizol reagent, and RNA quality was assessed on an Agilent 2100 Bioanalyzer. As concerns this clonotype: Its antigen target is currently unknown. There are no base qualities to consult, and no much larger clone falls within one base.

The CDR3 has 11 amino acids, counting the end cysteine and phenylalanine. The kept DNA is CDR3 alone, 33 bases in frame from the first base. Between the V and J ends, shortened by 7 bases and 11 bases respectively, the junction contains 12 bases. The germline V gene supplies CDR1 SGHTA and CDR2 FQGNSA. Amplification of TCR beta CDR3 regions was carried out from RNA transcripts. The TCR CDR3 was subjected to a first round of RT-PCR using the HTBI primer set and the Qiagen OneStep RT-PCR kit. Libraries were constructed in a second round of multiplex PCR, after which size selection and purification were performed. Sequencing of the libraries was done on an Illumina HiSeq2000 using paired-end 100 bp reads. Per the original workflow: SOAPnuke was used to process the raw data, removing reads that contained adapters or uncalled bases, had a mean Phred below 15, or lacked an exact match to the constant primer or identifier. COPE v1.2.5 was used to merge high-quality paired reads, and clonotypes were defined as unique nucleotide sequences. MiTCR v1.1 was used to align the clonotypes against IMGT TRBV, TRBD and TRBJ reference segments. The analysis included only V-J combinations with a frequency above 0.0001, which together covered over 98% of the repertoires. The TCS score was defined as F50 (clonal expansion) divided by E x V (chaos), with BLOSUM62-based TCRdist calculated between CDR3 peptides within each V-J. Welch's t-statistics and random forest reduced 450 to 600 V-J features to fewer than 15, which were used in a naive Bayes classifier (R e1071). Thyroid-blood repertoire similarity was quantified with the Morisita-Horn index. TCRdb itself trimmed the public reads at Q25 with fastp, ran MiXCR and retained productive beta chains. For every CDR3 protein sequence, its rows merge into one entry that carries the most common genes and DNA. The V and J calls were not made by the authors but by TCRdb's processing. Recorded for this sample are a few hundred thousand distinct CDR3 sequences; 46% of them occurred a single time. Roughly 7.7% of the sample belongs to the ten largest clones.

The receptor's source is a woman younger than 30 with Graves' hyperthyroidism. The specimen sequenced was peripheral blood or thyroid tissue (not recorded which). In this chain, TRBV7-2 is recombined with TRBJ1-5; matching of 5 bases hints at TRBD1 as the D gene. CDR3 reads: CASMGRETQHF. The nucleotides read TGTGCCAGCATGGGCAGGGAGACCCAGCATTTT.